Presented here are 19 T cell receptor beta chains from one specimen sequenced in a study of Graves' ophthalmopathy and Graves' hyperthyroidism. TCR beta CDR3 amplification used RNA transcripts. Second-round multiplex PCR came after first-round RT-PCR with HTBI primers. TCRdb processed the multiplex PCR reads anew with MiXCR; each CDR3 protein has one entry. Found here are over a million distinct CDR3 sequences, about 38% of them singletons; the top ten hold 8.5% to 14%. The sequencing input was peripheral blood or thyroid tissue (not recorded which). The receptors shown here come from an adult man with Graves' hyperthyroidism.

The J gene is TRBJ1-6, the V gene TRBV12-3 or TRBV12-4; D not resolved. This CDR3 comprises 14 residues. V shed 1 base and J shed 7 bases, with 8 bases lying between them. The CDR3 here is CASSLGRKNSPLHF. In nucleotides, the CDR3 is TGTGCCAGCAGTTTAGGACGCAAAAATTCACCCCTCCACTTT.

This clonotype was found many times. The genes are TRBV5-1 and TRBJ2-2, with a possible D match to TRBD1 (6 bases). Germline V gives CDR1 SGHRS, CDR2 YFSETQ. Trimming shortened V by 5 bases and J by 1 base, and 21 bases separated the two germline ends. The CDR3 is 18 amino acids. For the CDR3, the DNA is TGCGCCAGCAGAAGACGAGGGGGTAGCACACAGAACACCGGGGAGCTGTTTTTT. It yields the protein CASRRRGGSTQNTGELFF.

The chain combines TRBV18 with TRBJ2-7, with D possibly matching TRBD1 (6 bases). This CDR3 spans 13 amino acids. With 2 bases removed from V and 6 bases from J, the gap between germline ends came to 11 bases. Germline V gene lookup returns CDR1 KGHSH and CDR2 LQKENI. The CDR3 is CASSPGTTSEQYF. CDR3 coding DNA: TGTGCCAGCTCACCAGGGACAACCTCCGAGCAGTACTTC.

This chain uses TRBV5-4 with TRBJ1-1, with D perhaps matching TRBD1 (6 bases). Germline lookup yields CDR1 SGHNT and CDR2 YYREEE (reference sequence). V lost 1 base, J lost 1 base, and 11 bases lay in between. The CDR3 loop spans 15 amino acids. DNA for the CDR3: TGTGCCAGCAGCTTGAAGCAGGGGTGGAACACTGAAGCTTTCTTT. Protein sequence: CASSLKQGWNTEAFF.

The CDR3 DNA follows: TGTGCCAGCAGTTTAGCAGCGGGGGCTAAGGGCTACACCTTC. As protein: CASSLAAGAKGYTF. This chain joins TRBV12-3 or TRBV12-4 and TRBJ1-2, with TRBD1 as a possible D gene (6 bases). V lost 0 bases and J 8 bases, leaving 13 bases between the germline ends. CDR3 length equals 14 residues.

This clonotype was found many times. J is TRBJ1-2 and V is TRBV29-1; perhaps TRBD1 as D (5 bases). The length of the CDR3 is 16 residues. V dropped 3 bases and J dropped 5 bases, with 22 bases sitting between them. Germline CDR1 reads SQVTM; CDR2 reads ANQGSEA. The CDR3: CSVESPRAGTEYGYTF. CDR3 nucleotide sequence: TGCAGCGTTGAGTCCCCCAGGGCAGGGACCGAATATGGCTACACCTTC.

This chain uses TRBV10-3 with TRBJ1-5, with D possibly being TRBD1 (5 bases). Germline-derived CDR1 and CDR2 are ENHRY and SYGVKD. Trimming took off 5 bases at V and 12 bases at J, with 20 bases between the two ends. The CDR3 totals 14 residues. CDR3 DNA: TGTGCCATCAGTCAGACGGGACGGGGTTTAAACCAGCATTTT. It encodes CAISQTGRGLNQHF.

This clonotype has ten or more counts. Germline is not matched at one junction end, which may reflect a read error. V usage is TRBV7-9 and J usage is TRBJ2-7; TRBD1 aligns across 7 bases. Per germline, CDR1 SEHNR and CDR2 FQNEAQ (reference sequence). The CDR3 contains 14 residues. The CDR3, as DNA: TGCGCCAGCAGCTTGGTAGGACAGGCCTACGAGCAGTACTTC. It translates to CASSLVGQAYEQYF. Supplemented by reference TRBV7-9 and TRBJ2-7, the full variable domain reads DTGVSQNPRHKITKRGQNVTFRCDPISEHNRLYWYRQTLGQGPEFLTYFQNEAQLEKSRLLSDRFSAERPKGSFSTLEIQRTEQGDSAMYLCASSLVGQAYEQYFGPGTRLTVT.

There are many counts of this clonotype. The V and J genes are TRBV20-1 and TRBJ2-5; TRBD1 matches at 8 bases. The trim removed 5 bases at V and 1 base at J, leaving 3 bases unmatched. The CDR3 sequence is 13 residues long. Germline assignment: CDR1 DFQATT and CDR2 SNEGSKA (reference sequence). The CDR3 loop is CSADDRGQETQYF. CDR3 DNA sequence: TGCAGTGCTGATGACAGGGGCCAAGAGACCCAGTACTTC.

V usage is TRBV27 and J usage is TRBJ2-7, with TRBD1 identical over 12 bases. The CDR3 runs 15 residues. Germline V lookup: CDR1 MNHEY, CDR2 SMNVEV (reference sequence). With 0 bases clipped from V and 5 bases from J, the junction kept 2 bases outside the gene matches. The CDR3 sequence is CASSLSGQGADEQYF. CDR3 in DNA: TGTGCCAGCAGTTTATCGGGACAGGGGGCTGACGAGCAGTACTTC.

The genes are TRBV18 and TRBJ1-1, with a weak D call TRBD1 (6 bases). CDR3 length: 15 amino acids. Trimming removed 1 base at V and 3 bases at J, with 12 bases between. Germline V gene sequence: CDR1 KGHSH, CDR2 LQKENI. The CDR3 DNA reads TGTGCCAGCTCACCACGGCAGGGGATCGACACTGAAGCTTTCTTT. Encoded protein: CASSPRQGIDTEAFF.

The rearrangement links TRBV19 to TRBJ1-1, with 8 bases aligning to TRBD1. From germline, CDR1 is LNHDA and CDR2 SQIVND (reference sequence). The CDR3 has 15 residues. V was clipped by 4 bases and J by 1 base; unmatched bases: 5. The CDR3 loop is CASSTPGQENTEAFF. In nucleotides, the CDR3 is TGTGCCAGTAGTACTCCGGGACAGGAGAACACTGAAGCTTTCTTT.

The chain combines TRBV20-1 with TRBJ1-1, with D possibly TRBD1 on 5 matching bases. Germline V gives CDR1 DFQATT, CDR2 SNEGSKA (reference sequence). Trimming stripped 1 base from V and 7 bases from J, with 16 bases between. The CDR3 has 14 amino acids. In DNA, the CDR3 is TGCAGTGCTAGAGTGGGGGACCGGGGCGGTGAAGCTTTCTTT. As protein: CSARVGDRGGEAFF.

V usage is TRBV29-1 and J usage is TRBJ1-2; 7 bases fit TRBD1. The CDR3 has 11 residues. Trimming at V came to 8 bases and at J to 4 bases, leaving 4 bases not matched to a gene. Germline loops: CDR1 SQVTM, CDR2 ANQGSEA. The CDR3 here is CSPGQPYGYTF. The CDR3 nucleotides are TGCAGCCCGGGACAGCCCTATGGCTACACCTTC.

This chain joins TRBV7-9 and TRBJ2-6; 7 nucleotides align to TRBD1. This CDR3 contains 16 residues. The germline V gene has CDR1 SEHNR and CDR2 FQNEAQ (reference sequence). Trimming at V came to 5 bases and at J to 6 bases, leaving 10 bases not matched to a gene. The CDR3 reads CASSQGRGHEANVLTF. DNA for the CDR3: TGTGCCAGCAGCCAAGGAAGGGGGCACGAGGCCAACGTCCTGACTTTC.

On this clonotype itself: The junction differs from germline at one of its ends, possibly a read error. The rearrangement links TRBV12-3 or TRBV12-4 to TRBJ2-5; 7 bases match TRBD1. The CDR3 covers 14 residues. CDR3 protein: CVSRSDRAQETQYF. CDR3 in DNA: TGTGTCAGCAGATCCGACAGGGCTCAAGAGACCCAGTACTTC.

Many counts were recorded for this clonotype. The chain is built from TRBV2 and TRBJ2-7; 8 nucleotides align to TRBD2. Germline trimming cut 8 bases from V and 2 bases from J; bases unmatched to any gene: 5. The CDR3 extends over 13 amino acids. The germline gives CDR1 SNHLY, CDR2 FYNNEI. The CDR3 region is CASATSEAYEQYF. DNA of the CDR3: TGTGCCAGCGCGACTAGCGAAGCCTACGAGCAGTACTTC.

This clonotype was recorded a few times. The junction and the germline gene differ at one end; a read error may be behind it. The J gene is TRBJ1-1, the V gene TRBV7-7, with 7 bases identical to TRBD1. Germline CDR1 reads SSHAT; CDR2 reads FNYEAQ (reference sequence). This CDR3 comprises 17 residues. The CDR3 nucleotides are TGCGCCAGCAGCCAAGATAGACAGGGAAACATGAACACTGAAGCTTTCTTT. Its translation: CASSQDRQGNMNTEAFF.

The chain carries TRBV6-6 and TRBJ2-7; D gene unclear. This CDR3 has 15 amino acids. Germline values: CDR1 MNHNY, CDR2 SVGAGI (reference sequence). V was trimmed by 6 bases and J by 6 bases, leaving 21 bases between them. The CDR3 sequence is CASRTDARTPFEQYF. The DNA of the CDR3 is TGTGCCAGCAGAACCGACGCCCGTACCCCTTTCGAGCAGTACTTC.